This T cell receptor (beta chain) was sequenced during a study of blood T cell repertoires in COVID-19 (dated by TCRdb to 2018 to 2021). Broadly, across the study: Samples covering the acute and convalescent phases of COVID-19 were provided by collaborators in the United States, Italy and Spain. Where available, HLA class I and class II types were obtained from metadata supplied by the sample provider rather than from assay-based typing. The prospective study material was composed of cDNA or gDNA derived from T cells, B-cell-depleted T cells, or PBMCs. The samples were drawn from two sources: the first 160 participants of the ongoing ImmuneRACE study, and 1,254 subjects contributed by 6 global collaborators. Sample metadata almost always included a de-identified subject ID, COVID-19 status, age in years and sex. The repertoires were made available in a free public database intended to serve as a resource for research on the immune response to SARS-CoV-2. Subjects who had been exposed to COVID-19, were actively infected with it, or had recovered from it provided the deeply sampled blood TCRbeta repertoires that made up the dataset. The investigation overall reported the following: The quantity of clinical and demographic metadata differed by source and by participant and was supplied without curation.

Of note for this clone: What this receptor recognizes is not known. Per-base quality was not reported, and no clone a single base away is much larger than it.

The CDR3 runs 17 residues from the cysteine to the phenylalanine. Of the read, only the CDR3 DNA is kept; its 51 bases are in frame from base 1. Here V drops 3 bases and J drops 2 bases, and the junction holds 9 bases not matched to any gene. CDR1 and CDR2 were assigned from the germline V gene as MNHNS and SASEGT. Whole blood was collected in K2EDTA tubes by collaborating institutions according to the institutions' own protocols. For TCRbeta analysis, collaborator samples were shipped as frozen whole blood, as isolated PBMCs, or as DNA extracted from either sample type. TCRbeta CDR3 regions were amplified from genomic DNA using the immunoSEQ Assay, a bias-controlled multiplex PCR. The paper's processing steps were these. Within the assay, amplification of reference gene primers was used to estimate how many nucleated cells each sample contained. Sequence reads were collapsed and filtered to measure the absolute abundance of every unique TCRbeta CDR3 rearrangement. Productive Simpson clonality was computed per sample as the square root of Simpson's diversity index over productive rearrangements. TCRdb took over this immuneACCESS table, retaining in-frame rearrangements with V and J assigned. Such tables are incomplete; in checked studies, under half of the missing clones stem from an unresolved V gene, and the remainder is unexplained. The D gene and trimming were derived from the DNA, and the V and J assignments and clone size from that table. The sample contains more than 70,000 clones, roughly four fifths of them found a single time. The top ten clones comprise under 35% of the sample.

The chain is encoded by TRBV6-1 joined to TRBJ1-5; TRBD1 matches 8 bases in the middle. The receptor comes from a human donor in a cohort sampled during active COVID-19. The specimen sequenced was peripheral blood. Here the CDR3 is given as CASSDPDREEGNQPQHF. The DNA reads TGTGCCAGCAGTGACCCGGACAGGGAAGAGGGCAATCAGCCCCAGCATTTT.